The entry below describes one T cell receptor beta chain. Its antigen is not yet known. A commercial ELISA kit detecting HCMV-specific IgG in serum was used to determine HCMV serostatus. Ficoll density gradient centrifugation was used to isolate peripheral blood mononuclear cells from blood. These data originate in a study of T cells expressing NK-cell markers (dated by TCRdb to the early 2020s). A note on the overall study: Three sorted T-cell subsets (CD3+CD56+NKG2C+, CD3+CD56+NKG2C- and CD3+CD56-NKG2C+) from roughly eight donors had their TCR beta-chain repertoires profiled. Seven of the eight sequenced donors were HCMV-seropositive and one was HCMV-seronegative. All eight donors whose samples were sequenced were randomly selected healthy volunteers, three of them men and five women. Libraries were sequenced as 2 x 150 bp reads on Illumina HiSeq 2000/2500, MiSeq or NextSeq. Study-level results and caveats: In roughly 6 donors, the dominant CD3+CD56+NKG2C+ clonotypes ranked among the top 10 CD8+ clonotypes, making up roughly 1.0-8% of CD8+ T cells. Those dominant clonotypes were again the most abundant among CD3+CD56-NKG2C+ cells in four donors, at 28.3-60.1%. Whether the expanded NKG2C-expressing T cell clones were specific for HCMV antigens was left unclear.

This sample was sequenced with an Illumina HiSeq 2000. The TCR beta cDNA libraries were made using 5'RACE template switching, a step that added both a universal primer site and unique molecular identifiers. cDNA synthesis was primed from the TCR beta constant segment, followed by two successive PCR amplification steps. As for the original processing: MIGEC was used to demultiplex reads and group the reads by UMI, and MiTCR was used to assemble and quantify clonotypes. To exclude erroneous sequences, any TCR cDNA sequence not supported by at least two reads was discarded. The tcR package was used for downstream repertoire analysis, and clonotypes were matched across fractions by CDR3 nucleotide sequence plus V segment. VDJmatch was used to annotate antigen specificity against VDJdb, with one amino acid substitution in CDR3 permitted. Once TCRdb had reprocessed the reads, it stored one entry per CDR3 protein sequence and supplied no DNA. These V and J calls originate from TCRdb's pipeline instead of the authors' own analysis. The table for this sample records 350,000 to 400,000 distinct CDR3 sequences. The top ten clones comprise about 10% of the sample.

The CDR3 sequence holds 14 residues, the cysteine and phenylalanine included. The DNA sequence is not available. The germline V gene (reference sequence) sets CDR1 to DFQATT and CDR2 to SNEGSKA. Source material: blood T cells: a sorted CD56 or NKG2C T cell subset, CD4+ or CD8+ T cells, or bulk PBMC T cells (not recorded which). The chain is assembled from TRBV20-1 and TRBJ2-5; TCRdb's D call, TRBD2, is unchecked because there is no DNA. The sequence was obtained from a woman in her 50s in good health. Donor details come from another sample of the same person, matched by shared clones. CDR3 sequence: CSAEGELLRETQYF.